This passage covers 12 T cell receptor beta chains from one sample sequenced in a study of blood T cells in healthy people across ages. A second roughly 7 to 11 cycle PCR used barcoded and J-beta primers. Via MiXCR, TCRdb re-called the 5' RACE reads, giving one row per CDR3 protein. The table shows approximately 1,700,000 distinct CDR3 sequences, with approximately 40% occurring only once. Sequencing was carried out using blood. The receptors stem from a human donor in good health.

The chain carries TRBV7-3 and TRBJ2-3, with TRBD2 matching 13 bases. Trimming at V came to 2 bases and at J to 6 bases, leaving 8 bases not matched to a gene. The CDR3 covers 17 residues. Germline values: CDR1 SGHTA, CDR2 FQGTGA. CDR3 sequence (DNA): TGTGCCAGCAGCTTAGGTCGACTAGCGGGGGGAGTTGATACGCAGTATTTT. Amino acid sequence: CASSLGRLAGGVDTQYF.

The CDR3 bases are TGCAGTGCTAGAGTTACCGTAGCGGGGGGGCCCACAGATACGCAGTATTTT. Translation gives CSARVTVAGGPTDTQYF. V usage is TRBV20-1 and J usage is TRBJ2-3, with TRBD2 matching over 11 bases. Per the germline V gene, CDR1 is DFQATT and CDR2 is SNEGSKA (reference sequence). The junction had 8 bases not matched to a gene; V was cut back by 1 base and J by 2 bases. The CDR3 sequence is 17 residues long.

The chain recombines TRBV5-1 with TRBJ1-4; 9 bases fit TRBD1. Per germline, CDR1 SGHRS and CDR2 YFSETQ. The CDR3 spans 16 residues. V lost 2 bases, J lost 8 bases, and 10 bases stayed unmatched. The chain's CDR3 is CASSLLETGGTEKLFF. The CDR3 nucleotides read TGCGCCAGCAGCTTACTTGAGACAGGGGGAACCGAAAAACTGTTTTTT.

This clonotype was recorded a few times. The chain recombines TRBV15 with TRBJ1-6; D is perhaps TRBD1 (6 bases). The germline CDR1 and CDR2 sequences are LNHNV and YYDKDF (reference sequence). Trimming cost V 3 bases and J 8 bases, with 11 bases left between them. CDR3 length: 14 residues. The CDR3 loop is CATSSLDRDSPLHF. The CDR3, as DNA: TGTGCCACCAGCAGCCTGGACAGAGATTCACCCCTCCACTTT.

This clonotype was seen only a few times. V and J are TRBV20-1 and TRBJ2-7; D may be TRBD2 (5 bases). The germline V and J ends were trimmed by 5 bases and 6 bases, with 11 bases remaining between them. CDR1 is DFQATT, CDR2 SNEGSKA, per germline (reference sequence). The CDR3 totals 11 residues. The CDR3 sequence: CSAWRGSEQYF. The CDR3 region has the DNA TGCAGTGCTTGGCGAGGGTCCGAGCAGTACTTC.

The gene calls are TRBV12-3 or TRBV12-4 and TRBJ2-3; unclear D gene. V lost 2 bases and J 10 bases, leaving 16 bases between the germline ends. CDR3 length equals 14 residues. The CDR3 bases are TGTGCCAGCAGTTTAAGATTTCGGTCTGCGGCGCAGTATTTT. It is translated as CASSLRFRSAAQYF.

The rearrangement joins TRBV4-3 to TRBJ2-1; the match to TRBD1 covers 8 bases. This CDR3 spans 15 amino acids. Germline V lookup: CDR1 LGHNA, CDR2 YSLEER. Trimming removed 1 base from V and 6 bases from J; junction bases left unmatched: 5. The CDR3 DNA is TGCGCCAGCAGCCAAGGGTCGACAGGGGCCAATGAGCAGTTCTTC. It encodes CASSQGSTGANEQFF.

This clonotype was counted at least ten times. One end of the junction varies from germline; a read error may be responsible. The chain carries TRBV4-2 and TRBJ1-2; no definite D call. Germline V lookup: CDR1 LGHNA, CDR2 YNFKEQ. There are 12 residues in the CDR3. CDR3 in amino acids: CASSQEDYGYTF. The CDR3 DNA sequence: TGCGCCAGCAGCCAAGAGGACTATGGCTACACCTTC.

This clonotype was counted only a few times. The chain uses TRBV3-1 and TRBJ2-1; 9 bases agree with TRBD1. Germline V gene lookup returns CDR1 LGHDT and CDR2 YNNKEL (reference sequence). CDR3 size: 15 residues. V shed 0 bases, J shed 7 bases, and the junction held 4 bases outside the gene matches. In nucleotides, the CDR3 is TGTGCCAGCAGCCAAGATACAGGGGGCTGGAATGAGCAGTTCTTC. Translated: CASSQDTGGWNEQFF.

The chain combines TRBV7-2 with TRBJ2-1; tentatively, D is TRBD1 or TRBD2 (5 bases each). Trimming took off 4 bases at V and 6 bases at J, with 19 bases between the two ends. The CDR3 runs to 16 residues. Germline V gives CDR1 SGHTA, CDR2 FQGNSA. This CDR3 is CASSSGEGKGSNEQFF. The DNA of the CDR3 is TGTGCCAGCAGCTCCGGAGAGGGGAAGGGTAGCAATGAGCAGTTCTTC.

This chain links TRBV20-1 with TRBJ1-2, with TRBD1 matching over 9 bases. The germline CDR1 and CDR2 sequences are DFQATT and SNEGSKA (reference sequence). This CDR3 region has 15 residues. V dropped 0 bases and J dropped 2; count of bases not matched to a gene: 4. CDR3 in amino acids: CSARDRTGVNYGYTF. The CDR3 region has the DNA TGCAGTGCTAGAGACCGGACAGGGGTGAACTATGGCTACACCTTC.

The V and J genes are TRBV3-1 and TRBJ2-5; no definite D call. Germline V gene lookup returns CDR1 LGHDT and CDR2 YNNKEL (reference sequence). V gave up 1 base and J gave up 4 bases, with 16 bases separating them. This CDR3 comprises 16 residues. CDR3: CASSQVVAGGRETQYF. The CDR3 region has the DNA TGTGCCAGCAGCCAAGTGGTGGCAGGTGGTCGAGAGACCCAGTACTTC.